The source of this TCR beta chain is a study of T-cell reconstitution after alpha-beta-depleted transplantation in children (TCRdb year 2016). For the wider study: T-cell immune reconstitution after TCRalphabeta/CD19-depleted allogeneic hematopoietic cell transplantation in children was quantitatively tracked in the study by means of TCR repertoire profiling. What the authors observed across the whole study: The apparently early recovery of alphabetaT-cell counts about two months after transplant reportedly depended on only several hundred rapidly expanded clones that came from non-depleted graft cells. The high TCRbeta diversity at day 60 in some patients was ascribed to recipient T cells and intrathymic progenitors that had survived conditioning. Hyperexpanded clone frequencies declined over subsequent months; after one year, T-cell counts and TCRbeta diversity were mostly attributed to newly produced T cells.

Library preparation used PCR. Sequenced using an Illumina HiSeq 2500. Molecular barcoding was employed in the preparation of TCR libraries, with unique molecular identifiers being used to normalize TCRbeta repertoire quantification. Through fastp at Q25 and MiXCR, TCRdb rebuilt clones from the public reads, retaining in-frame beta chains. Entries are consolidated by CDR3 protein sequence, retaining the most common genes and DNA. For this sample the table gives approximately 250,000 distinct CDR3 sequences, of which 25% were detected only once. The ten most abundant clones make up roughly 2.6% of the sample. Read against the paper, the sample's treatment or condition label means: allogeneic hematopoietic cell transplantation with graft depleted of TCRalphabeta T cells and CD19 B cells. TCRalphabeta/CD19-depleted allogeneic hematopoietic cell grafts were given to the transplant recipients, all of whom were children.

This clonotype occurred many times. It has no known antigen specificity. Base-call qualities are not available, and no considerably larger clone is one nucleotide away. The germline V gene sets CDR1 to SQVTM and CDR2 to ANQGSEA. The CDR3 covers 16 residues, taking in both the cysteine and the phenylalanine. Solely the CDR3 DNA is kept, with 48 bases framed from the first base. Between the V and J ends, shortened by 3 bases and 0 bases respectively, the junction contains 17 bases. The source is a girl aged 2-9 years with Fanconi anemia, due to receive a stem cell transplant. Recombination connected TRBV29-1 to TRBJ2-5; tentative D gene TRBD1, with 8 bases matching. Sequences were derived from PBMCs, sampled before TCRalphabeta/CD19-depleted stem cell transplant. The encoded CDR3 is CSVDRGDRSYQETQYF. The DNA sequence is as follows: TGCAGCGTTGACCGGGGGGACAGGTCCTACCAAGAGACCCAGTACTTC. The full variable domain, completed from the reference TRBV29-1 and TRBJ2-5 proteins outside the CDR3, reads SAVISQKPSRDICQRGTSLTIQCQVDSQVTMMFWYRQQPGQSLTLIATANQGSEATYESGFVIDKFPISRPNLTFSTLTVSNMSPEDSSIYLCSVDRGDRSYQETQYFGPGTRLLVL.